The 27 T cell receptor beta chains below were found in one sample sequenced in a study of immune heterogeneity within non-small cell lung tumors (dated by TCRdb to 2017 to 2018). The TCR template was genomic DNA extracted from bulk tumor tissue, and approximately 630 ng of gDNA was amplified for each sample. During surgery, multiple biopsies were taken from each primary tumor, with sampling sites spaced as far apart as possible within the tumor mass. The study cohort was described as untreated and was composed of newly diagnosed NSCLC cases undergoing curative surgery. The listed sequencing device is HiSeq X Ten. The TCR beta CDR3 region was amplified with a multiplex PCR system, in which a first round of roughly 9 cycles was run using 32 V-gene forward and 13 J-gene reverse primers. In-frame beta chains were kept once TCRdb had trimmed the public reads at Q25 with fastp and called clones with MiXCR. Rows merge per CDR3 protein into single entries with the most common DNA and genes. For this sample the table gives 10,000 to 15,000 distinct CDR3 sequences, of which less than 30% were detected only once. The top ten clones comprise roughly an eighth of the sample.

Sequenced sample: lung tumor tissue. The receptors shown here come from a man aged 45-65 years with non-small cell lung cancer.

Many counts were recorded for this clonotype. The chain has TRBV27 and TRBJ1-5; 8 positions match TRBD1. The CDR3 is 14 residues long. Germline assignment: CDR1 MNHEY and CDR2 SMNVEV (reference sequence). The V segment lost 6 bases and the J segment 4 bases; nucleotides outside the gene matches: 5. The chain's CDR3 is CASSPRQGNQPQHF. The CDR3 bases are TGTGCCAGCAGCCCCCGACAGGGGAATCAGCCCCAGCATTTT.

V is TRBV6-1 and J is TRBJ1-1, with TRBD1 matching 7 bases. Per germline, CDR1 MNHNS and CDR2 SASEGT. V dropped 6 bases and J dropped 4; count of bases not matched to a gene: 8. The CDR3 length is 14 residues. CDR3 coding DNA: TGTGCCAGCAGCCGACAGGGTTTATCCACTGAAGCTTTCTTT. Protein sequence: CASSRQGLSTEAFF.

This clonotype was counted many times. This chain links TRBV6-1 with TRBJ1-1; 8 bases line up with TRBD1. The V segment lost 7 bases and the J segment 1 base; nucleotides outside the gene matches: 5. The length of the CDR3 is 14 residues. Germline CDR1 and CDR2: MNHNS and SASEGT. Here the CDR3 DNA reads TGTGCCAGCACCATTGGACAGGGGAACACTGAAGCTTTCTTT. It codes for CASTIGQGNTEAFF.

This clonotype was counted at least ten times. The rearrangement uses TRBV27 and TRBJ1-2, with a tentative D call TRBD1 (6 bases). The germline V gene has CDR1 MNHEY and CDR2 SMNVEV (reference sequence). The CDR3 covers 14 residues. V was trimmed by 9 bases and J by 5 bases, leaving 19 bases between them. The DNA of the CDR3 is TGTGCCAGTGGGGGGCTAATGGATCGGTATGGCTACACCTTC. It yields the protein CASGGLMDRYGYTF.

Turning to this clonotype: A read error may be the cause here, since a much bigger clone is one base away. This sequence joins TRBV29-1 and TRBJ1-5; D is perhaps TRBD1 (5 bases). CDR1 and CDR2 (germline): SQVTM, ANQGSEA. There are 14 residues in the CDR3. The CDR3 sequence: CSAVTGYSNQHQHF. Written as DNA, the CDR3 is TGCAGCGCTGTCACAGGTTATAGCAATCAGCACCAGCATTTT.

By frequency in the sample, this clonotype is medium-sized. The chain joins TRBV10-3 to TRBJ1-2, with no clear D. CDR1 is ENHRY, CDR2 SYGVKD, per germline. The CDR3 is 12 amino acids. The germline V and J ends were trimmed by 3 bases and 3 bases, with 5 bases remaining between them. The CDR3 region is CAISEMDYGYTF. Written as DNA, the CDR3 is TGTGCCATCAGTGAAATGGACTATGGCTACACCTTC.

Details on this clonotype: This may stem from a read error, because a much larger clone lies one nucleotide away. This likely comes from a read error, as the CDR3 has no conserved phenylalanine or tryptophan at its end. The chain uses TRBV3-1 and TRBJ2-1, with 7 bases aligning to TRBD2. V gave up 4 bases and J gave up 7 bases; unmatched junction bases: 1. The CDR3 is 12 amino acids. Germline CDR1 is LGHDT and CDR2 is YNNKEL (reference sequence). The CDR3 coding sequence is TGTGCCAGCAGCCTACTAGCGAATGAGCAGTTCTTA. Its protein is CASSLLANEQFL.

The sample holds many counts of this clonotype. This chain uses TRBV27 with TRBJ2-7; D perhaps matches TRBD2 (7 bases). Trimming pared 3 bases from V and 5 bases from J, leaving 17 bases between. The germline V gene has CDR1 MNHEY and CDR2 SMNVEV (reference sequence). The CDR3 sequence is 15 residues long. The CDR3 DNA reads TGTGCCAGCAGTTTGGGGGGGGGGCGAGACCACGAGCAGTACTTC. It specifies CASSLGGGRDHEQYF.

There are many counts of this clonotype. The genes are TRBV25-1 and TRBJ2-5; no definite D call. Trimming removed 4 bases at V and 5 bases at J, with 11 bases between. Germline V gene data show CDR1 as MGHDK and CDR2 as SYGVNS. The CDR3 contains 13 residues. The CDR3 DNA reads TGTGCCAGCAGTGTCCCTTCCGGGGAGACCCAGTACTTC. Its protein is CASSVPSGETQYF.

The V and J genes are TRBV2 and TRBJ1-1; perhaps TRBD1 as D (5 bases). V shed 6 bases and J shed 0 bases, with 11 bases lying between them. The CDR3 is made up of 14 amino acids. The germline V gene has CDR1 SNHLY and CDR2 FYNNEI. Here the CDR3 reads CASRVEGMNTEAFF. The DNA of the CDR3 is TGTGCCAGCAGGGTGGAGGGGATGAACACTGAAGCTTTCTTT. Full variable domain (outside the CDR3, taken from reference TRBV2 and TRBJ1-1): EPEVTQTPSHQVTQMGQEVILRCVPISNHLYFYWYRQILGQKVEFLVSFYNNEISEKSEIFDDQFSVERPDGSNFTLKIRSTKLEDSAMYFCASRVEGMNTEAFFGQGTRLTVV.

Regarding this clonotype: A clone one base away is much larger, so this may be a read error. The genes are TRBV20-1 and TRBJ2-5, with 8 bases lining up with TRBD2. CDR1 and CDR2 from the germline V gene are DFQATT and SNEGSKA (reference sequence). V shed 5 bases and J 4 bases; nucleotides not matched to a gene: 18. The CDR3 sequence is 17 residues long. CDR3 protein: CSAASGLGGWSRETQYF. The CDR3 DNA follows: TGCAGTGCTGCCTCGGGACTAGGGGGGTGGTCTCGAGAGACCCAGTACTTC.

Many counts were recorded for this clonotype. The chain uses TRBV27 and TRBJ2-6; D possibly uses TRBD1 or TRBD2 (5 bases each). This CDR3 is built from 15 residues. Looked up from germline, CDR1 is MNHEY and CDR2 is SMNVEV (reference sequence). Trimming left V 6 bases short and J 2 bases short, with 11 bases between. The DNA for the CDR3 is TGTGCCAGCAGGCGAGGGGAGCCTGGGGCCAACGTCCTGACTTTC. Translation gives CASRRGEPGANVLTF.

This clonotype has just a few counts. The J gene is TRBJ2-5, the V gene TRBV5-1; D may be TRBD2 (6 bases). With 3 bases removed from V and 5 bases from J, the gap between germline ends came to 14 bases. The CDR3 consists of 14 residues. Germline CDR1 SGHRS, CDR2 YFSETQ. The CDR3 DNA reads as TGCGCCAGCAGCTCCGGGGGAAGTAAGGAGACCCAGTACTTC. It codes for CASSSGGSKETQYF.

Notes on this clonotype: A read error may account for a junction end that differs from germline. The gene calls are TRBV28 and TRBJ1-1; no clear D. The CDR3 covers 13 residues. Germline V gene data show CDR1 as MDHEN and CDR2 as SYDVKM. The CDR3 nucleotides are TGTGCCAACAGTTTCCTACAACCCACTGAAGCCTTCTTT. This codes for CANSFLQPTEAFF.

In this sample, this clonotype is medium-sized. The rearrangement uses TRBV18 and TRBJ2-5, with D maybe TRBD1 (5 bases). The CDR3 totals 15 residues. Deletions cut 0 bases from V and 7 bases from J, with 15 bases between. Germline V CDR1 and CDR2: KGHSH, LQKENI. The CDR3 DNA follows: TGTGCCAGCTCACCACCGGTAGGGGCCCTGGGGACCCAGTACTTC. Residues: CASSPPVGALGTQYF.

Details on this clonotype: A much larger clone differs by one base, so this may be a read error. V and J are TRBV20-1 and TRBJ2-7, with D possibly TRBD2 on 5 matching bases. Germline CDR1 reads DFQATT; CDR2 reads SNEGSKA (reference sequence). The ends were cut back, 6 bases at V and 2 bases at J, with 20 bases in the middle. CDR3 length: 15 amino acids. The CDR3 is CSAKSDGIGTYEQYF. CDR3 coding DNA: TGCAGTGCGAAATCAGACGGGATAGGGACCTACGAGCAGTACTTC.

This clonotype was picked up many times. The V gene is TRBV19, the J gene TRBJ2-2; D remains unclear. The CDR3 extends over 15 amino acids. V shed 4 bases and J shed 8 bases, with 17 bases lying between them. Germline V CDR1 and CDR2: LNHDA, SQIVND (reference sequence). The CDR3 region has the DNA TGTGCCAGTAGTAAGGAAAGCCTCTGGGTGGGGGAGCTGTTTTTT. Residues: CASSKESLWVGELFF.

Sample share makes this clonotype medium-sized. The chain links TRBV10-3 to TRBJ1-5; D remains ambiguous. CDR3 length: 12 amino acids. The germline CDR1 and CDR2 sequences are ENHRY and SYGVKD. V was cut by 2 bases and J by 6 bases, with 5 bases left in between. The CDR3 spells CAISEGIQPQHF. The CDR3 coding sequence is TGTGCCATCAGTGAGGGGATTCAGCCCCAGCATTTT.

The sample holds a few counts of this clonotype. The chain has TRBV29-1 and TRBJ2-5; D perhaps matches TRBD2 (6 bases). The CDR3 runs 14 residues. Looked up from germline, CDR1 is SQVTM and CDR2 is ANQGSEA. Trimming cost V 0 bases and J 5 bases, with 13 bases left between them. CDR3 sequence reads: CSVEDQTSGETQYF. CDR3 nucleotide sequence: TGCAGCGTTGAAGATCAGACTAGTGGGGAGACCCAGTACTTC.

There are many counts of this clonotype. V is TRBV13 and J is TRBJ2-2; D may correspond to TRBD1 or TRBD2 (5 bases each). This CDR3 has 14 residues. The ends were cut back, 5 bases at V and 6 bases at J, with 13 bases in the middle. The germline V gene has CDR1 PRHDT and CDR2 FYEKMQ (reference sequence). CDR3 bases: TGTGCCAGCAGCGCCAGTCGGGGCGCCGGGGAGCTGTTTTTT. This codes for CASSASRGAGELFF.

The genes are TRBV7-9 and TRBJ2-5; 11 positions agree with TRBD2. After removal of 5 bases from V and 1 base from J, the junction contained 6 bases not matched to a gene. The germline V gene encodes CDR1 SEHNR and CDR2 FQNEAQ (reference sequence). There are 16 residues in the CDR3. This chain's CDR3 is CASSPQLAGVQETQYF. The CDR3 coding sequence is TGTGCCAGCAGCCCGCAACTAGCGGGGGTCCAAGAGACCCAGTACTTC.

Ten or more counts support this clonotype. The CDR3 DNA is TGTGCCAGCAGGCGACTAGCGGCCAACTCAGATACGCAGTATTTT. Translated: CASRRLAANSDTQYF. The V and J genes are TRBV28 and TRBJ2-3, with 9 bases fitting TRBD2. The ends lost 6 bases at V and 4 bases at J; junction bases unmatched: 8. Germline-derived CDR1 and CDR2 are MDHEN and SYDVKM. The CDR3 is 15 amino acids.

This clonotype was counted ten times or more. CDR3 sequence (DNA): TGTGCCAGCAGACAGGGGAGCACAGATACGCAGTATTTT. Translation: CASRQGSTDTQYF. V usage is TRBV27 and J usage is TRBJ2-3, with 7 positions matching TRBD1. Germline CDR1 MNHEY, CDR2 SMNVEV (reference sequence). The CDR3 runs to 13 residues. Trimming removed 6 bases from V and 0 bases from J; junction bases left unmatched: 0.

In its sample, this clonotype was seen many times. The chain joins TRBV30 to TRBJ2-7; D is possibly TRBD1 or TRBD2 (5 bases each). In germline, CDR1 is GTSNPN, CDR2 SVGIG (reference sequence). Trimming pared 8 bases from V and 4 bases from J, leaving 24 bases between. The CDR3 covers 15 residues. The CDR3 coding sequence is TGTGCCGGATCGGCCAATTGGAGGTGGGGGTACGAGCAGTACTTC. Its protein product is CAGSANWRWGYEQYF. Variable domain in full (rest from reference TRBV30 and TRBJ2-7): SQTIHQWPATLVQPVGSPLSLECTVEGTSNPNLYWYRQAAGRGLQLLFYSVGIGQISSEVPQNLSASRPQDRQFILSSKKLLLSDSGFYLCAGSANWRWGYEQYFGPGTRLTVT.

This clonotype was counted ten times or more. The chain uses TRBV3-1 and TRBJ2-3; the D is unclear. Per the germline V gene, CDR1 is LGHDT and CDR2 is YNNKEL (reference sequence). The V and J ends lost 1 base and 6 bases respectively, with 11 bases between them. CDR3 size: 14 residues. CDR3 sequence reads: CASSQVRTVDTQYF. The CDR3 region has the DNA TGTGCCAGCAGCCAAGTCCGGACGGTGGATACGCAGTATTTT.

Of note for this clonotype: A much more abundant neighbour one base away suggests this may be a read error. V and J are TRBV28 and TRBJ2-1; 12 positions agree with TRBD2. This CDR3 spans 17 amino acids. V gave up 6 bases and J gave up 6 bases; unmatched junction bases: 12. Germline CDR1 is MDHEN and CDR2 is SYDVKM. In DNA form, the CDR3 reads TGTGCCAGCAGGGCCCCGCTAGCGGGAGGGCCCTGCAATGAGCAGTTCTTC. It yields the protein CASRAPLAGGPCNEQFF.

At least ten counts were recorded for this clonotype. This chain uses TRBV2 with TRBJ1-5; D is unclear. CDR1 and CDR2 from the germline V gene are SNHLY and FYNNEI. The length of the CDR3 is 14 residues. The V end lost 4 bases, the J end lost 6 bases, and 13 bases lay between the germline ends. The DNA of the CDR3 is TGTGCCAGCAGTGCGGGGAGTCAAACTCAGCCCCAGCATTTT. Its protein product is CASSAGSQTQPQHF.